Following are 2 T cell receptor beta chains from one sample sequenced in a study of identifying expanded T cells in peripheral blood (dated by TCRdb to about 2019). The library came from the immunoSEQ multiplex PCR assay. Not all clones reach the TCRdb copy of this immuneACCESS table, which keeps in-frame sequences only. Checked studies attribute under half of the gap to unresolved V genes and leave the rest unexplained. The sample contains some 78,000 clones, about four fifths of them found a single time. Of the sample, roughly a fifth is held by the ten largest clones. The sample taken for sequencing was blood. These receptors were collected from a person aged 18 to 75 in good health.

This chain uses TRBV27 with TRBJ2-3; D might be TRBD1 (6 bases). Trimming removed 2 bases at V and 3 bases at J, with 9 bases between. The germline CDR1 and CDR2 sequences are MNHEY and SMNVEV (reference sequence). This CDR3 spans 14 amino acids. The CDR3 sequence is CASSLSRGTDTQYF. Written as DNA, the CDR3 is TGTGCCAGCAGTTTAAGCAGGGGAACAGATACGCAGTATTTT.

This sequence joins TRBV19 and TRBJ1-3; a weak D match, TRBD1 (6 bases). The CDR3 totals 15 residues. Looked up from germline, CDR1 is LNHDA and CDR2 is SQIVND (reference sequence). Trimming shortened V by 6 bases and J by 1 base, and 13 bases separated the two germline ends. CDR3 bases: TGTGCCAGTAGCCCACAGGGAGGATCTGGAAACACCATATATTTT. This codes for CASSPQGGSGNTIYF.